The clone carrying this T cell receptor beta chain was detected only once. The source of the sample is a study of blood T cell repertoires in COVID-19. Study at large: Spain, Italy and the United States supplied samples that represented acute and convalescent COVID-19. The analysed material was cDNA or gDNA that came from T cells, B-cell-depleted T cells, or PBMCs.

Per the authors' pipeline: Amplification with reference gene primers provided the estimates of nucleated cell counts. Method: immunoSEQ multiplex PCR; TCRdb's copy keeps in-frame clones and lacks some. For V, J and clone size, that table is used; D and trimming come from the DNA. This sample yields 150,000 or so clones, of which roughly 86% are seen a single time; 7.5% to 8.5% belongs to the top ten. The ends lost 0 bases at V and 0 bases at J; junction bases unmatched: 4. This CDR3 has 19 amino acids. The J gene is TRBJ2-1, the V gene TRBV23-1, with 14 bases fitting TRBD2. TRBV23-1 is flagged as an ORF with uncertain function. The sample comprised peripheral blood. The TCR comes from a woman aged 60-75 years with acute or convalescent COVID-19. The CDR3 coding sequence is TGCGCCAGCAGTCAATCGACTAGCGGGGGGGCCAGCTCCTACAATGAGCAGTTCTTC. Translated, it gives CASSQSTSGGASSYNEQFF.